This entry lists 11 T cell receptor beta chains sequenced from one sample in a study of T cell repertoires in cytomegalovirus infection. TCRdb called the reads again in MiXCR, with one record for every CDR3 protein. The sample consists of about 230,000 distinct CDR3 sequences, about 20% of them appearing once. What was sequenced was CD8+ T cells from PBMCs. The receptor source for this set is a human donor in good health (CMV status not recorded). Some clones in this sample may be carry-over from other donors' samples.

There are a few counts of this clonotype. The V gene is TRBV29-1, the J gene TRBJ2-7; D is ambiguous. Germline CDR1 SQVTM, CDR2 ANQGSEA. Deletions cut 7 bases from V and 0 bases from J, with 13 bases between. The CDR3 is 13 amino acids. CDR3 amino acids: CSAQAASSYEQYF. The CDR3 nucleotides read TGCAGCGCCCAAGCTGCAAGCTCCTACGAGCAGTACTTC.

The gene calls are TRBV29-1 and TRBJ2-3; D is unresolved. Per the germline V gene, CDR1 is SQVTM and CDR2 is ANQGSEA. V was clipped by 6 bases and J by 6 bases, with 7 bases between them. This CDR3 is built from 10 residues. The CDR3 nucleotides are TGCAGCGTCGCCGGGGATACGCAGTATTTT. This translates into CSVAGDTQYF.

The sample holds one count of this clonotype. The J gene is TRBJ1-3, the V gene TRBV9; the D is unclear. Germline V gives CDR1 SGDLS, CDR2 YYNGEE. The CDR3 covers 14 residues. The germline V and J ends were trimmed by 0 bases and 3 bases, with 7 bases remaining between them. This CDR3 is CASSVEGNGNTIYF. The CDR3 DNA follows: TGTGCCAGCAGCGTAGAAGGGAATGGAAACACCATATATTTT.

In this sample, this clonotype turned up a few times. CDR3 sequence reads: CSVEGQRNTEAFF. The CDR3 bases are TGCAGCGTTGAAGGACAGAGGAACACTGAAGCTTTCTTT. This chain links TRBV29-1 with TRBJ1-1, with TRBD1 as a possible D gene (5 bases). The germline V and J ends were trimmed by 1 base and 1 base, with 7 bases remaining between them. This CDR3 contains 13 residues. Germline loops: CDR1 SQVTM, CDR2 ANQGSEA.

This clonotype was counted once. The chain carries TRBV28 and TRBJ1-3; 8 nucleotides line up with TRBD1. V lost 8 bases and J lost 2; bases outside the gene matches: 8. CDR1 MDHEN and CDR2 SYDVKM come from the germline V gene. The CDR3 is 15 residues long. In DNA form, the CDR3 reads TGTGCCAGCGGAGACAGGGGAAGGCCTGGAAACACCATATATTTT. Translation gives CASGDRGRPGNTIYF.

This clonotype was seen a handful of times. The gene calls are TRBV3-1 and TRBJ2-1, with 10 bases fitting TRBD2. Per germline, CDR1 LGHDT and CDR2 YNNKEL (reference sequence). CDR3 length equals 20 residues. The J segment lost 3 bases and the V segment lost 5 bases, leaving 19 bases of the junction unmatched. CDR3 sequence (DNA): TGTGCCAGCAGCGAACCCAAAGGACTAGCGGACTCGAATCTCTACAATGAGCAGTTCTTC. As protein: CASSEPKGLADSNLYNEQFF.

The V and J genes are TRBV12-3 or TRBV12-4 and TRBJ2-1, with D possibly TRBD2 on 6 matching bases. The CDR3 is made up of 15 amino acids. V shed 3 bases and J shed 6 bases, with 15 bases lying between them. The CDR3 reads CASSLDGTLRNEQFF. Written as DNA, the CDR3 is TGTGCCAGCAGTTTGGACGGGACTCTACGCAATGAGCAGTTCTTC.

The chain combines TRBV29-1 with TRBJ2-1, with 11 bases lining up with TRBD2. Trimming took 1 base from V and 4 from J; bases not matched to a gene: 6. The CDR3 is made up of 16 amino acids. Looked up from germline, CDR1 is SQVTM and CDR2 is ANQGSEA. This CDR3 is CSVEGYSGGVYNEQFF. CDR3 nucleotide sequence: TGCAGCGTTGAAGGGTATAGCGGGGGGGTATACAATGAGCAGTTCTTC.

This clonotype was observed a few times. This chain links TRBV10-2 with TRBJ1-2; weak D call: TRBD1 (6 bases). The CDR3 totals 18 residues. Trimming removed 3 bases from V and 3 bases from J, with 23 bases in between. Germline loops: CDR1 WSHSY, CDR2 SAAADI. The CDR3, as DNA: TGCGCCAGCAGTGACCCTACAGGGAAATATCTTTTGGACTATGGCTACACCTTC. Translated: CASSDPTGKYLLDYGYTF.

This clonotype was observed at least ten times. This chain links TRBV7-9 with TRBJ2-7; D unresolved. CDR1 and CDR2 from the germline V gene are SEHNR and FQNEAQ (reference sequence). The CDR3 is made up of 13 amino acids. Trimming shortened V by 2 bases and J by 0 bases, and 5 bases separated the two germline ends. The DNA for the CDR3 is TGTGCCAGCAGCTTACCCAGCTCCTACGAGCAGTACTTC. It is translated as CASSLPSSYEQYF.

The V call is TRBV20-1, the J call TRBJ2-7; D unclear. V was trimmed by 3 bases and J by 3 bases, leaving 6 bases between them. Germline CDR1 is DFQATT and CDR2 is SNEGSKA (reference sequence). CDR3 size: 11 residues. CDR3 region: CSARSGYEQYF. Written as DNA, the CDR3 is TGCAGTGCTAGGTCGGGCTACGAGCAGTACTTC.